The present T cell receptor (beta chain) was sequenced within a study of blood T cell repertoires in COVID-19. For the study at large: Sites across the United States, Italy and Spain contributed samples from acute and convalescent COVID-19.

Germline lookup yields CDR1 LGHNA and CDR2 YNFKEQ. The CDR3 is 15 residues long. The V and J ends lost 1 base and 5 bases respectively, with 14 bases between them. Data came from immunoSEQ multiplex PCR; TCRdb stores just in-frame clones and leaves some out. The sample consists of 200,000 to 250,000 clones, less than 90% of them appearing once. The rearrangement uses TRBV4-2 and TRBJ1-1; TRBD1 is a possible D gene (6 bases). This receptor was obtained from a man in his 60s with acute or convalescent COVID-19. Material: peripheral blood. The CDR3 sequence is CASSQGLLGGTEAFF. The DNA for the CDR3 is TGTGCCAGCAGCCAAGGCTTGCTAGGGGGAACTGAAGCTTTCTTT.